This T cell receptor (beta chain) comes out of a study of neoadjuvant anti-PD-1 for oral cavity cancer. About the research overall: Non-progressing patients received a fourth nivolumab dose near day 43, then surgery on days 50-56.

Of note for this clone: The antigen is not known.

Study-level points and caveats: With three patients per group, TCR findings need larger cohorts.

Libraries were prepared by immunoSEQ multiplex PCR; TCRdb keeps only in-frame clonotypes and omits some of them. The sample includes roughly 25,000 clones, 26% of them seen just once. The V end lost 3 bases, the J end lost 7 bases, and 23 bases lay between the germline ends. Germline loops: CDR1 SGHNT, CDR2 YYREEE (reference sequence). CDR3 length equals 16 residues. Described time point: after neoadjuvant nivolumab, at surgical resection. Patients had newly diagnosed, untreated stage II-IVA oral cavity squamous cell carcinoma. Patients had HPV-negative, locally advanced oral cavity squamous cell carcinoma.

The material was tumor tissue, obtained after nivolumab (anti-PD-1) treatment. The chain couples TRBV5-4 to TRBJ2-7; a weak D match, TRBD2 (6 bases). This TCR was sampled from a person aged 40 to 85 with oral cavity squamous cell carcinoma. The CDR3 coding sequence is TGTGCCAGCAGCTCCAAATTTAGCTTCAGGGAGGAAGAGCAGTACTTC. As protein: CASSSKFSFREEEQYF.